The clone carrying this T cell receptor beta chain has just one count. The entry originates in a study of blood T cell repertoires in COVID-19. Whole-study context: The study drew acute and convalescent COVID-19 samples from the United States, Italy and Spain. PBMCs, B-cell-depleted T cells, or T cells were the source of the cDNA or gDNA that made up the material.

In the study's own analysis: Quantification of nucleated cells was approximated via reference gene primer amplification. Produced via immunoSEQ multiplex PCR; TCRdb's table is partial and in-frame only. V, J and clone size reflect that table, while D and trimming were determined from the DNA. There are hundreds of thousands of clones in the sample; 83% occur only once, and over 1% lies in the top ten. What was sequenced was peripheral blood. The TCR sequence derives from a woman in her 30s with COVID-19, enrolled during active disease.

CDR3 nucleotide sequence: TGTGCCAGCAGCCCGGACAGGCCCAACTATGGCTACACCTTC. Protein sequence: CASSPDRPNYGYTF. The chain joins TRBV3-1 (or the pseudogene TRBV3-2) to TRBJ1-2, with 7 nucleotides matching TRBD1. V lost 4 bases to trimming and J lost 2 bases; unmatched junction nucleotides: 4. This CDR3 spans 14 amino acids. Germline V gene sequence: CDR1 LGHDT, CDR2 YNNKEL (reference sequence).